What follows are 10 T cell receptor beta chains derived from one specimen sequenced in a study of blood T cell repertoires in COVID-19. Method: immunoSEQ multiplex PCR; TCRdb's copy keeps in-frame clones and lacks some. The sample contains about 290,000 clones, approximately 90% of which appear only once. The specimen was peripheral blood. The receptors shown here come from a man aged 40-50 years with acute or convalescent COVID-19.

The CDR3 loop reads CASSGPNYEQYF. As DNA, the CDR3 is TGCGCCAGCAGTGGGCCCAACTACGAGCAGTACTTC. The rearrangement uses TRBV10-1 and TRBJ2-7; no definite D call. Germline CDR1 and CDR2: WNHNN and SYGVQD (reference sequence). V gave up 4 bases and J gave up 3 bases, with 7 bases separating them. The CDR3 loop spans 12 amino acids.

The V call is TRBV9, the J call TRBJ1-1, with D possibly TRBD1 on 5 matching bases. CDR1 is SGDLS, CDR2 YYNGEE, per germline. The CDR3 loop spans 13 amino acids. Trimming cost V 4 bases and J 7 bases, with 14 bases left between them. The CDR3 sequence: CASSPRQPLEAFF. For the CDR3, the DNA is TGTGCCAGCAGCCCGCGACAGCCTCTTGAAGCTTTCTTT.

This clone was detected only once. CDR3 sequence reads: CASSQELGGPYEQYF. Written as DNA, the CDR3 is TGTGCCAGCAGCCAAGAGCTAGGGGGCCCCTACGAGCAGTACTTC. This chain connects TRBV4-2 to TRBJ2-7, with TRBD1 matching over 7 bases. Germline V gives CDR1 LGHNA, CDR2 YNFKEQ. CDR3 length equals 15 residues. V shed 0 bases, J shed 2 bases, and the junction held 4 bases outside the gene matches.

This clone was observed a few times. This chain links TRBV30 with TRBJ1-1; possible D gene TRBD1, 6 bases. This CDR3 is 12 amino acids long. The V end lost 3 bases, the J end lost 4 bases, and 9 bases lay between the germline ends. Germline CDR1 reads GTSNPN; CDR2 reads SVGIG (reference sequence). The CDR3 DNA reads TGTGCCTGGAGCCGGGACATCACTGAAGCTTTCTTT. Translated: CAWSRDITEAFF.

The chain has TRBV6-5 and TRBJ2-1, with D possibly TRBD2 on 6 matching bases. Per the germline V gene, CDR1 is MNHEY and CDR2 is SVGAGI. The length of the CDR3 is 14 residues. V gave up 6 bases and J gave up 8 bases, with 17 bases separating them. CDR3 residues: CASRFRGGVYEQFF. In DNA form, the CDR3 reads TGTGCCAGCAGATTTAGAGGAGGGGTGTATGAGCAGTTCTTC.

V and J are TRBV2 and TRBJ1-5; weak D call: TRBD1 (6 bases). V was clipped by 3 bases and J by 7 bases, with 13 bases between them. The CDR3 runs 14 residues. From germline, CDR1 is SNHLY and CDR2 FYNNEI. Here the CDR3 reads CASSDSGGEQPQHF. The CDR3, as DNA: TGTGCCAGCAGTGACTCTGGGGGCGAACAGCCCCAGCATTTT.

The CDR3 region is CASGLVGANVLTF. CDR3 in DNA: TGTGCTAGTGGTCTTGTTGGGGCCAACGTCCTGACTTTC. The V call is TRBV12-5, the J call TRBJ2-6, with D hard to call. This CDR3 spans 13 amino acids. CDR1 and CDR2 from the germline V gene are LGHNT and FRNRAP. With 5 bases removed from V and 3 bases from J, the gap between germline ends came to 5 bases.

The rearrangement links TRBV7-3 to TRBJ1-5; D uncertain. This CDR3 is 13 amino acids long. Germline V gives CDR1 SGHTA, CDR2 FQGTGA. Trimming left V 6 bases short and J 3 bases short, with 9 bases between. In nucleotides, the CDR3 is TGTGCCAGCAGTGAGGGTACCAATCAGCCCCAGCATTTT. Its protein product is CASSEGTNQPQHF.

The V call is TRBV7-8, the J call TRBJ2-1; 7 bases fit TRBD1. Germline CDR1 reads SGHVS; CDR2 reads FQNEAQ. The CDR3 totals 12 residues. Germline trimming cut 5 bases from V and 10 bases from J; bases unmatched to any gene: 5. CDR3 nucleotides: TGTGCCAGCAGCCGAGGGGGCCGGGAGCAGTTCTTC. Its translation: CASSRGGREQFF.

The rearrangement joins TRBV9 to TRBJ2-1, with D unresolved. This CDR3 spans 15 amino acids. CDR1 is SGDLS and CDR2 is YYNGEE in the germline V gene. The V and J ends lost 3 bases and 9 bases respectively, with 19 bases between them. CDR3: CASSAYHLPFSEQFF. CDR3 in DNA: TGTGCCAGCAGCGCGTACCACCTCCCTTTCAGTGAGCAGTTCTTC. The complete variable domain, with remaining parts taken from reference TRBV9 and TRBJ2-1, reads DSGVTQTPKHLITATGQRVTLRCSPRSGDLSVYWYQQSLDQGLQFLIQYYNGEERAKGNILERFSAQQFPDLHSELNLSSLELGDSALYFCASSAYHLPFSEQFFGPGTRLTVL.